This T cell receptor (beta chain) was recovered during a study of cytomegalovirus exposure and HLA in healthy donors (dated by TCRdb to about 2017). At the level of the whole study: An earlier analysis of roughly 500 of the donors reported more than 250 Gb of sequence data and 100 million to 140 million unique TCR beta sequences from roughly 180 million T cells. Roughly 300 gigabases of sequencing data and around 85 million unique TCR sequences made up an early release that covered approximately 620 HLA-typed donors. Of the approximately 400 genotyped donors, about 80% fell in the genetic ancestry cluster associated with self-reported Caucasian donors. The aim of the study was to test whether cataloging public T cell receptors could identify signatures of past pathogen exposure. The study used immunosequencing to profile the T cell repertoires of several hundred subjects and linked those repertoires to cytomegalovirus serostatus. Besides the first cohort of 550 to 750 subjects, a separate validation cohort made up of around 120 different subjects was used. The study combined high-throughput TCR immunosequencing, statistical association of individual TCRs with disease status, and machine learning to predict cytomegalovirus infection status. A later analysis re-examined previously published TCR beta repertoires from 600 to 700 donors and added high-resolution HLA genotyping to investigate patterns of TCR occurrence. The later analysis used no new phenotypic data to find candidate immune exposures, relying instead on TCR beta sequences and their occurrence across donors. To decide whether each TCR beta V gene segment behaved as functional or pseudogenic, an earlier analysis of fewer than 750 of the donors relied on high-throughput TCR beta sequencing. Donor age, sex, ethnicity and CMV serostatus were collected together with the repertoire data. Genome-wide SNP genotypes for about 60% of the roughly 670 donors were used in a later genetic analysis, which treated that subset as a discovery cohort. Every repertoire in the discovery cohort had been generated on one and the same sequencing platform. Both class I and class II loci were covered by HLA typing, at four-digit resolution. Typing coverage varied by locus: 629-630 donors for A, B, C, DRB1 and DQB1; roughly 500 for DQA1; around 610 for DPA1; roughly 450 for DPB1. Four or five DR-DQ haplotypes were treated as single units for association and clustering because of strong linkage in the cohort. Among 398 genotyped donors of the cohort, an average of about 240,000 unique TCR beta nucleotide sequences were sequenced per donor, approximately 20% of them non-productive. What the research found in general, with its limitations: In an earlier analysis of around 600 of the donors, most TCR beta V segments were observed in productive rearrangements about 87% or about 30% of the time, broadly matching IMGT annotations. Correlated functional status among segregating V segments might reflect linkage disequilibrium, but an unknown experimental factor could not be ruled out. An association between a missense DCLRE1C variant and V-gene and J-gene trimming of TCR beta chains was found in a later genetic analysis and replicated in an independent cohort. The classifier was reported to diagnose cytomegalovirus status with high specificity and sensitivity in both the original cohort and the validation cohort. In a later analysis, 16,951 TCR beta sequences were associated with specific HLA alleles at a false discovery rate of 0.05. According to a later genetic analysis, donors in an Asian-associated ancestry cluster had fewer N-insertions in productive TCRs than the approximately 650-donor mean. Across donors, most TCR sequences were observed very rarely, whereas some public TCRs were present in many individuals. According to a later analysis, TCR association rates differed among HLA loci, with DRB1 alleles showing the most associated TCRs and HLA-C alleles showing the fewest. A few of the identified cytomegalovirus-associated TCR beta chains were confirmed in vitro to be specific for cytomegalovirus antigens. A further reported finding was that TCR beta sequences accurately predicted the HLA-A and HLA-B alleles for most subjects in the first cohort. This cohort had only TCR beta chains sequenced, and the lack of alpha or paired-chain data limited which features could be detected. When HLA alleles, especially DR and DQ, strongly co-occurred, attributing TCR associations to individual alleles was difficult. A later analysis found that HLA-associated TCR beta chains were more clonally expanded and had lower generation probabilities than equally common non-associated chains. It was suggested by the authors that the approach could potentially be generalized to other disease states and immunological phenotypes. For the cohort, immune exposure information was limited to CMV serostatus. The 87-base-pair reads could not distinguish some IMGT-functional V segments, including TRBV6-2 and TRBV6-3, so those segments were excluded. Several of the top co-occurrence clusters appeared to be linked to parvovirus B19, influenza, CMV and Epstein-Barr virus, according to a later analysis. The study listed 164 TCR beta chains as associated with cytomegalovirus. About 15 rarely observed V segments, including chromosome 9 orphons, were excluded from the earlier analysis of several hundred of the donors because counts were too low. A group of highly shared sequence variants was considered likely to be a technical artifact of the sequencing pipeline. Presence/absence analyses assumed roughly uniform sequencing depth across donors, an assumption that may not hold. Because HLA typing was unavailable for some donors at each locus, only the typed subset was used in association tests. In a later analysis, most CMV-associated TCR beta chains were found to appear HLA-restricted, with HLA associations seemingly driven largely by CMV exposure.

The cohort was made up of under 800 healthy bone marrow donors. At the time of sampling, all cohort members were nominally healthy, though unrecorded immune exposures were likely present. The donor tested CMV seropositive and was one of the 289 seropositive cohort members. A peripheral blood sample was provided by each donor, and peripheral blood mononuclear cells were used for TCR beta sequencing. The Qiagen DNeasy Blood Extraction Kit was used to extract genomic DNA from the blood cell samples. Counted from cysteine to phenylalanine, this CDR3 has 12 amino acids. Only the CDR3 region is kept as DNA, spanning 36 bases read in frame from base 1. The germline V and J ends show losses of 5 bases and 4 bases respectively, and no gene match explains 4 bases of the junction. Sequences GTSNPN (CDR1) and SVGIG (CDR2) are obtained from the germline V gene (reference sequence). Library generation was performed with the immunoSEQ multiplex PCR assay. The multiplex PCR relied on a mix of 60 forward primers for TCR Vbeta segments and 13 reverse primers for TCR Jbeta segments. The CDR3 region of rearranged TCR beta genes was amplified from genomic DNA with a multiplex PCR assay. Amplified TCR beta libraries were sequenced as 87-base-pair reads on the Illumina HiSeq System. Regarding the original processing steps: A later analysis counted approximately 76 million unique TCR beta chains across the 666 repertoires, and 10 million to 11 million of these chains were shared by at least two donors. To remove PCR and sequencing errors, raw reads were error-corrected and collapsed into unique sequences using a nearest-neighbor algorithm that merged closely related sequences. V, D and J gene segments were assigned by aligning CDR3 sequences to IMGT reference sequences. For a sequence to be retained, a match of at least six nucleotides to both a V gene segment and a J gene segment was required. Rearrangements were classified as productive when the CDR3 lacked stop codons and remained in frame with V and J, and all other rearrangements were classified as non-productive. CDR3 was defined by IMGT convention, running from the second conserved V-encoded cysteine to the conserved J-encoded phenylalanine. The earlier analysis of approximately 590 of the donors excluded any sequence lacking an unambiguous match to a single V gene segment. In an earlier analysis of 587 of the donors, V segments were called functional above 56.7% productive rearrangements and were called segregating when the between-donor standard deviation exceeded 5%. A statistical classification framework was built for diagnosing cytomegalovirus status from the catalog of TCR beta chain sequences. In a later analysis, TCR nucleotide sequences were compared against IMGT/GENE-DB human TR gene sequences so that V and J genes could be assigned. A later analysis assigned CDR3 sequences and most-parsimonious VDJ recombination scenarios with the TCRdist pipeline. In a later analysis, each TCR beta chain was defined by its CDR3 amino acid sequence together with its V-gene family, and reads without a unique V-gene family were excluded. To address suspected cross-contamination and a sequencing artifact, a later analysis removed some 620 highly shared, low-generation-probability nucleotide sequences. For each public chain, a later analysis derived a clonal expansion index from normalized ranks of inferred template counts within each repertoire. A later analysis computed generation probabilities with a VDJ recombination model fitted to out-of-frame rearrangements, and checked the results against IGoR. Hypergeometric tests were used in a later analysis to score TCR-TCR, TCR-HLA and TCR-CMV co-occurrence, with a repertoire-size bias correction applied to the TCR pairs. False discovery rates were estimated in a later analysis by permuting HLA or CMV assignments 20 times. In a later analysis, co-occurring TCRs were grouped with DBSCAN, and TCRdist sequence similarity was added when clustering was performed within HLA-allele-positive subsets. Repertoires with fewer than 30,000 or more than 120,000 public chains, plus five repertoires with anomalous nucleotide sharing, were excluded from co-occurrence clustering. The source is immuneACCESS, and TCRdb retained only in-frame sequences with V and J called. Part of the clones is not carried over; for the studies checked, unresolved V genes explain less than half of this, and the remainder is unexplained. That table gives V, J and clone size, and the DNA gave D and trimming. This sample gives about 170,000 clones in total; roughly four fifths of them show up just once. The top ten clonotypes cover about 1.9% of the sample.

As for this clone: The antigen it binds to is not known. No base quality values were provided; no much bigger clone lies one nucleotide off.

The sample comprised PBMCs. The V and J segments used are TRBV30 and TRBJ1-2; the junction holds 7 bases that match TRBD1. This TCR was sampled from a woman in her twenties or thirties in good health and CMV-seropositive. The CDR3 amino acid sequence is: CAWVPGGYGYTF. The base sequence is TGTGCCTGGGTCCCAGGGGGCTATGGCTACACCTTC.